Listed below are T cell receptor beta chains from one sample, sequenced in a study of cytomegalovirus exposure and HLA in healthy donors. Profiling relied on immunoSEQ multiplex PCR, and the TCRdb table lists in-frame clones only, not all of them. The repertoire consists of roughly 200,000 clones, with about 81% occurring once and the leading ten covering around 1.2%. Source material: PBMCs. The receptors derive from a woman aged 25 to 39 in good health and CMV-seronegative. Both conserved end residues are part of each CDR3. The order of the fields is CDR3 protein, CDR3 DNA, D gene, clone size, J gene, V gene. A D gene is named only where the DNA matches it firmly. Clone size is not always given. Where it is, it says once, few, many or a class for expanded clones.

CDR3: CASSPGQGGYQPQHF
DNA: TGTGCCAGTAGTCCTGGACAGGGTGGGTATCAGCCCCAGCATTTT
D: TRBD1
size: -
J: TRBJ1-5
V: TRBV19

CDR3: CASSTSGQLYGYTF
DNA: TGTGCCAGTAGTACCTCGGGACAGCTCTATGGCTACACCTTC
D: TRBD1
size: few
J: TRBJ1-2
V: TRBV19

CDR3: CASSPDLPYNEQFF
DNA: TGCGCCAGCAGCCCCGACTTACCTTACAATGAGCAGTTCTTC
D: -
size: -
J: TRBJ2-1
V: TRBV5-1

CDR3: CASSLAGQAGSYEQYF
DNA: TGTGCCAGCAGCTTGGCTGGCCAAGCGGGGTCCTACGAGCAGTACTTC
D: TRBD2
size: -
J: TRBJ2-7
V: TRBV5-4

CDR3: CSATSGTPFFF
DNA: TGCAGTGCTACCTCCGGGACACCCTTTTTTTTT
D: -
size: -
J: TRBJ1-1
V: TRBV20-1

CDR3: CAWTTGQAGNEQFF
DNA: TGTGCCTGGACTACCGGACAAGCGGGCAATGAGCAGTTCTTC
D: -
size: once
J: TRBJ2-1
V: TRBV30

CDR3: CASSDNYEQYF
DNA: TGTGCCAGCAGTGACAACTACGAGCAGTACTTC
D: -
size: few
J: TRBJ2-7
V: TRBV6-5

CDR3: CASSLYLSSYNEQFF
DNA: TGTGCCAGCAGTTTGTACCTTAGCTCCTACAATGAGCAGTTCTTC
D: -
size: -
J: TRBJ2-1
V: TRBV28

CDR3: CASSATTGYIQYF
DNA: TGTGCCAGCAGCGCGACGACAGGGTACATTCAGTACTTC
D: TRBD1
size: -
J: TRBJ2-4
V: TRBV7-3

CDR3: CSVEPSGSSYEQYF
DNA: TGCAGCGTTGAACCTAGCGGGAGCTCCTACGAGCAGTACTTC
D: TRBD2
size: many
J: TRBJ2-7
V: TRBV29-1

CDR3: CASSVQGGEQFF
DNA: TGTGCCAGCAGCGTACAGGGGGGTGAGCAGTTCTTC
D: -
size: -
J: TRBJ2-1
V: TRBV9

CDR3: CSQSANTGELFF
DNA: TGTAGCCAATCTGCGAACACCGGGGAGCTGTTTTTT
D: -
size: -
J: TRBJ2-2
V: TRBV30

CDR3: CASSYGGGEAFF
DNA: TGTGCCAGCAGTTACGGTGGGGGGGAAGCTTTCTTT
D: -
size: -
J: TRBJ1-1
V: TRBV6-5

CDR3: CASSYSAANYGYTF
DNA: TGTGCCAGCAGTTACTCGGCAGCTAACTATGGCTACACCTTC
D: -
size: few
J: TRBJ1-2
V: TRBV6-5

CDR3: CASSVGAEPNEKLFF
DNA: TGTGCCAGCAGCGTAGGGGCAGAGCCGAATGAAAAACTGTTTTTT
D: -
size: -
J: TRBJ1-4
V: TRBV9